The subject of this entry is one T cell receptor beta chain. This entry comes from a study of graft-versus-host responses after intestinal transplantation. At the level of the study: Each of the recipients got a multivisceral, liver-intestinal, or isolated intestinal transplant. Uniformly, recipients were administered anti-thymocyte globulin induction with subsequent tacrolimus and steroids for approximately 3 years.

Assay used: immunoSEQ multiplex PCR; TCRdb lists only in-frame clones, some missing. The sample includes about 9,200 clones, around 91% of them seen just once. The CDR3 has 13 residues. V trimming: 7 bases; J trimming: 4 bases; junction bases outside the gene matches: 5. Germline CDR1 and CDR2: MNHEY and SVGAGI. The sequence derives from a human patient who received an intestinal transplant, so some T cells may come from the graft donor. Material: PBMCs, obtained roughly 44 days after intestinal transplant. V gene TRBV6-5 combines with J gene TRBJ1-1, with 8 bases matching TRBD1. CDR3 in DNA: TGTGCCAGCACCGAGACAGGGGTCACTGAAGCTTTCTTT. This translates into CASTETGVTEAFF.